The 25 T cell receptor beta chains listed next were all sequenced from one sample in a study of shared clonotypes between healthy human individuals (dated by TCRdb to the early 2020s). Libraries came from the immunoSEQ multiplex PCR assay. This immuneACCESS table, as held by TCRdb, lists in-frame sequences with V and J called but not all clones. Of the missing ones, under half trace to an unresolved V gene in checked studies; the others have no known cause. This sample comprises around 2,000,000 clones, 93% of them detected only once. The ten biggest clones cover approximately 1.7% of the sample. For the CD8 naive samples, CD45RO-negative cells were positively selected for CCR7, yielding a CD45RA+CCR7+ population from which TemRA cells were excluded. The sequenced material came from naive CD8+ T cells from PBMCs. The cell subset or site label for this specimen denotes: CD45RA+CCR7+. The receptors derive from a man aged 18 to 30 in good health. Some clones in this sample may be carry-over from other donors' samples.

The CDR3 region has the DNA TGTGCCAGCAGCGCCGTTGACAGCCCAAATCAGCCCCAGCATTTT. It is translated as CASSAVDSPNQPQHF. This chain uses TRBV9 with TRBJ1-5; a possible D gene is TRBD1 (5 bases). Deletions cut 3 bases from V and 4 bases from J, with 14 bases between. The CDR3 spans 15 residues. Per the germline V gene, CDR1 is SGDLS and CDR2 is YYNGEE.

This sequence joins TRBV27 and TRBJ2-3; 9 bases line up with TRBD1. The germline gives CDR1 MNHEY, CDR2 SMNVEV (reference sequence). This CDR3 has 15 residues. The V segment lost 7 bases and the J segment 3 bases; nucleotides outside the gene matches: 8. CDR3 sequence: CASNLVGTGTDTQYF. CDR3 sequence (DNA): TGTGCCAGCAACCTAGTAGGGACAGGGACAGATACGCAGTATTTT.

The chain links TRBV25-1 to TRBJ1-1; a possible D gene is TRBD1 (6 bases). CDR1 and CDR2 (germline): MGHDK, SYGVNS. The CDR3 has 16 amino acids. V was trimmed by 8 bases and J by 4 bases, leaving 23 bases between them. CDR3 sequence: CASGKTGTKHSTEAFF. The CDR3 coding sequence is TGTGCCAGCGGGAAGACAGGAACTAAGCACAGCACTGAAGCTTTCTTT.

This sequence joins TRBV28 and TRBJ2-3; TRBD1 matches 7 bases. Germline CDR1 reads MDHEN; CDR2 reads SYDVKM. The CDR3 runs 15 residues. After removal of 3 bases from V and 2 bases from J, the junction contained 5 bases not matched to a gene. DNA for the CDR3: TGTGCCAGCAGTTTTGACAGGGATCTCACAGATACGCAGTATTTT. Protein: CASSFDRDLTDTQYF.

The V gene is TRBV11-2, the J gene TRBJ2-1; perhaps TRBD2 as D (5 bases). The CDR3 is 15 residues long. Germline V CDR1 and CDR2: SGHAT, FQNNGV. V was shortened by 1 base and J by 4 bases, with 11 bases between the two germline ends. This CDR3 is CASSLVSVVYNEQFF. CDR3 coding DNA: TGTGCCAGCAGCTTAGTTAGCGTAGTTTACAATGAGCAGTTCTTC. Using reference TRBV11-2 and TRBJ2-1 for the parts outside the CDR3, the full variable domain is EAGVAQSPRYKIIEKRQSVAFWCNPISGHATLYWYQQILGQGPKLLIQFQNNGVVDDSQLPKDRFSAERLKGVDSTLKIQPAKLEDSAVYLCASSLVSVVYNEQFFGPGTRLTVL.

This clone showed up just a few times. V usage is TRBV2 and J usage is TRBJ2-4; D might be TRBD1 (6 bases). V was shortened by 2 bases and J by 2 bases, with 7 bases between the two germline ends. Germline V CDR1 and CDR2: SNHLY, FYNNEI. The CDR3 runs 14 residues. In nucleotides, the CDR3 is TGTGCCAGCAGTGAATGGGACACCAAAAACATTCAGTACTTC. This codes for CASSEWDTKNIQYF.

This clone has just one count. The chain couples TRBV7-2 to TRBJ2-7; 9 bases fit TRBD2. Germline CDR1 SGHTA, CDR2 FQGNSA. Trimming cost V 11 bases and J 5 bases; bases outside gene matches: 10. This CDR3 contains 13 residues. The CDR3 loop reads CACGGRGFDEQYF. In nucleotides, the CDR3 is TGTGCCTGCGGCGGGAGGGGTTTCGACGAGCAGTACTTC.

The rearrangement uses TRBV4-3 and TRBJ2-2, with D tentatively TRBD1 (6 bases). CDR3 length: 17 residues. V dropped 4 bases and J dropped 6 bases, with 21 bases sitting between them. Looked up from germline, CDR1 is LGHNA and CDR2 is YSLEER. CDR3 in amino acids: CASSRTRQERGAGELFF. The DNA of the CDR3 is TGCGCCAGCAGCCGCACCAGACAGGAGCGAGGGGCCGGGGAGCTGTTTTTT.

Note on this clone: At the DNA level, this CDR3 is encoded by other sequences in the same sample as well. The rearrangement joins TRBV28 to TRBJ2-6; D gene unclear. V was cut by 1 base and J by 1 base, with 8 bases left in between. The CDR3 has 16 amino acids. Germline V gene sequence: CDR1 MDHEN, CDR2 SYDVKM. CDR3 nucleotides: TGTGCCAGCAGTTTATCCCCGGTTTCTGGGGCCAACGTCCTGACTTTC. Translated: CASSLSPVSGANVLTF.

The V and J genes are TRBV13 and TRBJ2-3, with TRBD1 matching 8 bases. Germline CDR1 reads PRHDT; CDR2 reads FYEKMQ (reference sequence). V shed 5 bases, J shed 5 bases, and the junction held 6 bases outside the gene matches. This CDR3 has 14 amino acids. CDR3 in amino acids: CASSHRDRRDTQYF. Here the CDR3 DNA reads TGTGCCAGCAGCCACCGGGACAGGAGAGATACGCAGTATTTT. Filled out from reference TRBV13 and TRBJ2-3, the complete variable domain reads AAGVIQSPRHLIKEKRETATLKCYPIPRHDTVYWYQQGPGQDPQFLISFYEKMQSDKGSIPDRFSAQQFSDYHSELNMSSLELGDSALYFCASSHRDRRDTQYFGPGTRLTVL.

The chain uses TRBV7-2 and TRBJ2-3; no definite D call. The V gene lost 3 bases and the J gene lost 6 bases, with 16 bases spanning the gap. The CDR3 totals 15 residues. Germline loops: CDR1 SGHTA, CDR2 FQGNSA. The CDR3 region is CASSFPRRIPDTQYF. CDR3 DNA sequence: TGTGCCAGCAGCTTCCCCAGACGCATCCCTGATACGCAGTATTTT.

The rearrangement links TRBV10-3 to TRBJ2-1; possible D gene TRBD1, 6 bases. This CDR3 is built from 15 residues. V lost 9 bases and J 8 bases, leaving 23 bases between the germline ends. Germline V gives CDR1 ENHRY, CDR2 SYGVKD. As DNA, the CDR3 is TGTGCCATAACTAACACAGGGTTTTCATCGGATGAGCAGTTCTTC. Its translation: CAITNTGFSSDEQFF.

The rearrangement joins TRBV19 to TRBJ1-1; D is unclear. The CDR3 is 14 amino acids. Germline lookup yields CDR1 LNHDA and CDR2 SQIVND (reference sequence). The V and J ends lost 5 bases and 1 base respectively, with 11 bases between them. The CDR3 DNA sequence: TGTGCCAGTAGTTATCGGGGAGGGAACACTGAAGCTTTCTTT. Translated: CASSYRGGNTEAFF.

The rearrangement links TRBV25-1 to TRBJ2-2; TRBD1 agrees at 7 bases. Trimming cost V 5 bases and J 7 bases; bases outside gene matches: 4. There are 13 residues in the CDR3. The germline gives CDR1 MGHDK, CDR2 SYGVNS. CDR3: CASSNRGGGELFF. DNA for the CDR3: TGTGCCAGCAGTAACAGGGGTGGCGGGGAGCTGTTTTTT.

The chain carries TRBV28 and TRBJ1-4; D is possibly TRBD1 (6 bases). The germline V and J ends were trimmed by 4 bases and 8 bases, with 17 bases remaining between them. Germline CDR1 and CDR2: MDHEN and SYDVKM. The CDR3 totals 15 residues. The CDR3 is CASSSHGGLGEKLFF. CDR3 bases: TGTGCCAGCAGTTCCCACGGGGGGCTTGGCGAAAAACTGTTTTTT.

This clone has just one count. The gene calls are TRBV7-6 and TRBJ2-3; D might be TRBD1 (6 bases). Looked up from germline, CDR1 is SGHVS and CDR2 is FNYEAQ. This CDR3 is 15 amino acids long. V lost 5 bases, J lost 5 bases, and 17 bases lay in between. CDR3 loop: CASSLKDSAIDTQYF. DNA of the CDR3: TGTGCCAGCAGCCTGAAGGACAGCGCGATAGATACGCAGTATTTT. The full variable domain, rest sourced from reference TRBV7-6 and TRBJ2-3, is GAGVSQSPRYKVTKRGQDVALRCDPISGHVSLYWYRQALGQGPEFLTYFNYEAQQDKSGLPNDRFSAERPEGSISTLTIQRTEQRDSAMYRCASSLKDSAIDTQYFGPGTRLTVL.

J is TRBJ1-4 and V is TRBV12-2. TRBV12-2 is recorded as a pseudogene. This CDR3 spans 17 amino acids. DNA for the CDR3: TGTGCAAGTCGCTTAGTCGGGAGAATGGGGGATAATGAAAAACTGTTTTTT. Amino acids: CASRLVGRMGDNEKLFF.

The V gene is TRBV12-2, the J gene TRBJ1-4; the D call of TRBD1 is as the table states it, not checked on the DNA. TRBV12-2 is classified as a pseudogene. The CDR3 length is 16 residues. In nucleotides, the CDR3 is TGTGCAAGTCGCTTACTTCTCAGGGAATCAAATGAAAAACTGTTTTTT. Protein product: CASRLLLRESNEKLFF.

The CDR3 loop is CASSYSGGLGEKLFF. The DNA for the CDR3 is TGTGCCAGCAGTTACTCGGGGGGCTTGGGTGAAAAACTGTTTTTT. The rearrangement joins TRBV6-5 to TRBJ1-4; D perhaps matches TRBD1 (6 bases). Trimming shortened V by 0 bases and J by 7 bases, and 12 bases separated the two germline ends. The CDR3 sequence is 15 residues long. Germline V gene data show CDR1 as MNHEY and CDR2 as SVGAGI.

V is TRBV19 and J is TRBJ2-2; TRBD2 might be the D (6 bases). V shed 8 bases and J shed 1 base, with 11 bases lying between them. The germline gives CDR1 LNHDA, CDR2 SQIVND (reference sequence). CDR3 size: 14 residues. The CDR3 DNA reads TGTGCCAGTTTCGTGGGAGGGAACACCGGGGAGCTGTTTTTT. Residues: CASFVGGNTGELFF.

This clone was seen only a few times. This chain links TRBV4-1 with TRBJ1-5, with TRBD1 matching over 9 bases. After removal of 4 bases from V and 7 bases from J, the junction contained 14 bases not matched to a gene. This CDR3 comprises 17 residues. Germline-derived CDR1 and CDR2 are MGHRA and YSYEKL. CDR3 amino acids: CASSLEETTGGAQPQHF. CDR3 DNA sequence: TGCGCCAGCAGCCTAGAAGAAACCACAGGGGGCGCCCAGCCCCAGCATTTT.

This sequence joins TRBV9 and TRBJ1-2; 9 bases are shared with TRBD1. This CDR3 is built from 13 residues. V shed 4 bases, J shed 8 bases, and the junction held 6 bases outside the gene matches. Germline V gene sequence: CDR1 SGDLS, CDR2 YYNGEE. The CDR3: CASSLGQGKGYTF. CDR3 DNA sequence: TGTGCCAGCAGCCTTGGACAGGGGAAAGGCTACACCTTC.

About this clone itself: Different DNA sequences within this sample yield the same CDR3. This sequence joins TRBV5-1 and TRBJ2-1; 7 bases are shared with TRBD2. CDR3 length: 16 amino acids. Germline CDR1 SGHRS, CDR2 YFSETQ. Trimming removed 0 bases from V and 0 bases from J; junction bases left unmatched: 3. The CDR3 sequence: CASSLESSGSYNEQFF. As DNA, the CDR3 is TGCGCCAGCAGCTTGGAGTCTAGCGGCTCCTACAATGAGCAGTTCTTC.

The chain combines TRBV7-3 with TRBJ1-1; TRBD1 matches at 8 bases. This CDR3 region has 14 residues. CDR1 and CDR2 (germline): SGHTA, FQGTGA. Trimming cost V 5 bases and J 2 bases; bases outside gene matches: 4. The CDR3 nucleotides read TGTGCCAGCAGCCTGCAGGGGGCAAACACTGAAGCTTTCTTT. Amino acids: CASSLQGANTEAFF.

The chain uses TRBV6-5 and TRBJ2-7; D is uncertain. From germline, CDR1 is MNHEY and CDR2 SVGAGI. This CDR3 contains 16 residues. Deletions cut 2 bases from V and 0 bases from J, with 14 bases between. CDR3 loop: CASSYDSVDTSYEQYF. The CDR3 DNA sequence: TGTGCCAGCAGTTACGATTCGGTTGACACCTCCTACGAGCAGTACTTC.